One sample yielded the 23 T cell receptor beta chains listed below, sequenced in a study of T cells in Graves' hyperthyroidism and ophthalmopathy. Amplified TCR beta CDR3 regions derived from RNA transcripts. First-round RT-PCR with HTBI primers amplified the TCR CDR3 region. TCRdb re-derived calls from the multiplex PCR reads in MiXCR, one entry per CDR3 protein. The sample has 250,000 to 300,000 distinct CDR3 sequences; 13% are singletons. Sequenced: blood. The receptors were gathered from a woman in her thirties with Graves' hyperthyroidism that later progressed to Graves' ophthalmopathy.

On this clonotype itself: A much larger clone lies one base from this, so it may be a read error. The rearrangement links TRBV27 to TRBJ1-5; no clear D. This CDR3 contains 13 residues. Germline V gene sequence: CDR1 MNHEY, CDR2 SMNVEV (reference sequence). Here the CDR3 DNA reads TGTGCCAGCAGTTTTTCCAGCAGTCAGCCCCAGCATTTT. It translates to CASSFSSSQPQHF.

This clonotype was seen repeatedly, ten times or more. The V gene is TRBV10-3, the J gene TRBJ1-3; no firm D call. CDR1 is ENHRY, CDR2 SYGVKD, per germline. V shed 0 bases and J shed 4 bases, with 10 bases lying between them. The CDR3 loop spans 15 amino acids. CDR3 nucleotide sequence: TGTGCCATCAGTGAGTCGTTCGGGAGCGGAAACACCATATATTTT. Encoded protein: CAISESFGSGNTIYF.

With respect to this clonotype: This may be a read error, as it is one base from a much larger clone. The CDR3 here is CATSRGDEQYF. Written as DNA, the CDR3 is TGTGCCACCAGCAGAGGCGACGAGCAGTACTTC. The rearrangement uses TRBV15 and TRBJ2-7; D not resolved. Trimming shortened V by 1 base and J by 5 bases, and 3 bases separated the two germline ends. This CDR3 region has 11 residues. Germline CDR1 LNHNV, CDR2 YYDKDF (reference sequence).

The chain recombines TRBV6-1 with TRBJ2-7, with TRBD2 as a possible D gene (5 bases). This CDR3 is 15 amino acids long. Per germline, CDR1 MNHNS and CDR2 SASEGT. V shed 3 bases and J shed 2 bases, with 14 bases lying between them. The CDR3 nucleotides read TGTGCCAGCAGTGAGGTTGGCGGGCAAACCTACGAGCAGTACTTC. This translates into CASSEVGGQTYEQYF.

J is TRBJ2-7 and V is TRBV6-1; D is uncertain. This CDR3 contains 13 residues. Trimming took off 3 bases at V and 2 bases at J, with 8 bases between the two ends. The V gene's germline CDR1 is MNHNS and CDR2 SASEGT. The CDR3, as DNA: TGTGCCAGCAGTGAGGGTTCCACCTACGAGCAGTACTTC. Residues: CASSEGSTYEQYF.

This clonotype was seen repeatedly, ten times or more. This chain joins TRBV27 and TRBJ2-7; no definite D call. The ends were cut back, 8 bases at V and 1 base at J, with 12 bases in the middle. The CDR3 has 13 amino acids. Germline V lookup: CDR1 MNHEY, CDR2 SMNVEV (reference sequence). Written as DNA, the CDR3 is TGTGCCAGCCGCTGGACCGAGTCCTACGAGCAGTACTTC. It encodes CASRWTESYEQYF.

This clonotype was seen a handful of times. The V call is TRBV29-1, the J call TRBJ1-2, with D perhaps matching TRBD1 (5 bases). Germline V lookup: CDR1 SQVTM, CDR2 ANQGSEA. This CDR3 has 13 amino acids. The V and J ends lost 8 bases and 2 bases respectively, with 15 bases between them. In DNA, the CDR3 is TGCAGCTCCACCGAGTGGGGGAACTATGGCTACACCTTC. Translated, it gives CSSTEWGNYGYTF.

The chain recombines TRBV27 with TRBJ1-5; TRBD1 might be the D (6 bases). This CDR3 comprises 16 residues. Between the trimmed V and J ends, which lost 0 bases and 3 bases, there was a span of 12 bases. Germline CDR1 is MNHEY and CDR2 is SMNVEV (reference sequence). The CDR3 here is CASSLSGGAVNQPQHF. For the CDR3, the DNA is TGTGCCAGCAGTTTATCCGGGGGGGCCGTCAATCAGCCCCAGCATTTT.

This clonotype has a count of ten or more. The genes are TRBV28 and TRBJ2-7; tentatively, D is TRBD1 or TRBD2 (6 bases each). This CDR3 contains 16 residues. Germline CDR1 is MDHEN and CDR2 is SYDVKM. Trimming removed 3 bases from V and 3 bases from J, with 18 bases in between. The CDR3 reads CASSLGRRRGVYEQYF. Written as DNA, the CDR3 is TGTGCCAGCAGTTTGGGAAGAAGGAGGGGGGTCTACGAGCAGTACTTC.

This clonotype showed up many times. The rearrangement uses TRBV27 and TRBJ2-7; 12 bases fit TRBD2. Looked up from germline, CDR1 is MNHEY and CDR2 is SMNVEV (reference sequence). The V segment lost 4 bases and the J segment 3 bases; nucleotides outside the gene matches: 4. The CDR3 spans 15 residues. For the CDR3, the DNA is TGTGCCAGCAGTTCCGGACTAGCGGGAAACTACGAGCAGTACTTC. Its translation: CASSSGLAGNYEQYF.

This clonotype showed up many times. The chain is built from TRBV27 and TRBJ2-7, with D perhaps TRBD1 or TRBD2 (5 bases each). Trimming removed 5 bases at V and 5 bases at J, with 16 bases between. This CDR3 comprises 14 residues. Germline V lookup: CDR1 MNHEY, CDR2 SMNVEV (reference sequence). CDR3 loop: CASSRRDGPDEQYF. The CDR3 DNA sequence: TGTGCCAGCAGTCGCCGGGACGGCCCCGACGAGCAGTACTTC.

The genes are TRBV10-3 and TRBJ1-1; maybe TRBD1 (5 bases). Germline loops: CDR1 ENHRY, CDR2 SYGVKD. The CDR3 is 12 amino acids. Trimming shortened V by 5 bases and J by 6 bases, and 10 bases separated the two germline ends. The CDR3 loop is CAISLGDAEAFF. The DNA for the CDR3 is TGTGCCATCAGTCTGGGGGACGCTGAAGCTTTCTTT.

This clonotype occurred many times. The J gene is TRBJ1-1, the V gene TRBV28, with D unresolved. This CDR3 contains 11 residues. V gave up 3 bases and J gave up 3 bases, with 2 bases separating them. CDR1 and CDR2 (germline): MDHEN, SYDVKM. This chain's CDR3 is CASSLDTEAFF. The CDR3 nucleotides are TGTGCCAGCAGTTTGGACACTGAAGCTTTCTTT. The complete variable domain, with remaining parts taken from reference TRBV28 and TRBJ1-1, reads DVKVTQSSRYLVKRTGEKVFLECVQDMDHENMFWYRQDPGLGLRLIYFSYDVKMKEKGDIPEGYSVSREKKERFSLILESASTNQTSMYLCASSLDTEAFFGQGTRLTVV.

This clonotype was seen repeatedly, ten times or more. The chain has TRBV12-3 or TRBV12-4 and TRBJ2-1; D not certain. This CDR3 has 18 amino acids. With 3 bases removed from V and 0 bases from J, the gap between germline ends came to 18 bases. CDR3 sequence reads: CASSFGGVGGYSYNEQFF. In nucleotides, the CDR3 is TGTGCCAGCAGTTTCGGCGGCGTGGGCGGTTACTCCTACAATGAGCAGTTCTTC.

This clonotype has ten or more counts. The J gene is TRBJ2-5, the V gene TRBV3-1; 14 positions agree with TRBD2. Germline values: CDR1 LGHDT, CDR2 YNNKEL (reference sequence). The V segment lost 5 bases and the J segment 4 bases; nucleotides outside the gene matches: 3. The CDR3 loop spans 15 amino acids. CDR3 nucleotides: TGTGCCAGCAGCTACGGACTAGCGGGAGGAGAGACCCAGTACTTC. This encodes CASSYGLAGGETQYF.

V and J are TRBV15 and TRBJ2-3; 7 nucleotides align to TRBD1. Germline V lookup: CDR1 LNHNV, CDR2 YYDKDF (reference sequence). Trimming took 5 bases from V and 4 from J; bases not matched to a gene: 6. This CDR3 spans 14 amino acids. The CDR3: CATSGDRFSDTQYF. In DNA form, the CDR3 reads TGTGCCACCAGCGGGGACAGATTTTCAGATACGCAGTATTTT.

This clonotype was detected many times. The chain joins TRBV18 to TRBJ2-7; 8 nucleotides line up with TRBD1. This CDR3 comprises 15 residues. Germline V lookup: CDR1 KGHSH, CDR2 LQKENI. The V gene end was trimmed by 1 base and the J gene end by 4 bases; junction bases not matched to a gene: 6. This CDR3 reads CASSPQGQGAYEQYF. CDR3 in DNA: TGTGCCAGCTCACCACAGGGGCAGGGGGCGTACGAGCAGTACTTC.

About this clonotype: Possible read error: a much larger clone is one base away. V gene TRBV6-9 combines with J gene TRBJ2-1; 13 bases are a match to TRBD2. CDR3 length equals 21 residues. The junction had 16 bases not matched to a gene; V was cut back by 3 bases and J by 2 bases. Germline CDR1 MNHGY, CDR2 SVAAGI. The CDR3 DNA follows: TGTGCCAGCAGTTACGGAGGACTAGCGGGAGAAAGAGGGGGGGCCTACAATGAGCAGTTCTTC. Protein sequence: CASSYGGLAGERGGAYNEQFF.

This clonotype was seen many times. The chain carries TRBV3-1 and TRBJ1-2; TRBD1 matches 8 bases. The CDR3 covers 14 residues. J gave up 4 bases and V 4 bases, and 5 bases lay outside the gene matches. CDR1 LGHDT and CDR2 YNNKEL come from the germline V gene (reference sequence). The CDR3 loop is CASSPGQGTYGYTF. The CDR3 DNA follows: TGTGCCAGCAGCCCTGGACAGGGAACCTATGGCTACACCTTC.

This clonotype was seen ten or more times. V gene TRBV3-1 combines with J gene TRBJ1-1; 7 bases are a match to TRBD1. The J segment lost 4 bases and the V segment lost 4 bases, leaving 9 bases of the junction unmatched. The CDR3 has 15 amino acids. CDR1 and CDR2 from the germline V gene are LGHDT and YNNKEL (reference sequence). For the CDR3, the DNA is TGTGCCAGCAGCCCTACGTTACAGGGGACCACTGAAGCTTTCTTT. Amino acid sequence: CASSPTLQGTTEAFF.

In this sample, this clonotype turned up many times. The chain recombines TRBV7-3 with TRBJ2-7; the D is unclear. V was clipped by 3 bases and J by 3 bases, with 15 bases between them. The CDR3 sequence is 15 residues long. Germline V gives CDR1 SGHTA, CDR2 FQGTGA. CDR3 region: CASSLTPPRHYEQYF. The DNA for the CDR3 is TGTGCCAGCAGCTTGACCCCGCCTCGCCACTACGAGCAGTACTTC.

There are many counts of this clonotype. The chain couples TRBV10-3 to TRBJ1-1; 8 bases line up with TRBD1. CDR3 length: 16 residues. CDR1 and CDR2 from the germline V gene are ENHRY and SYGVKD. The ends lost 7 bases at V and 0 bases at J; junction bases unmatched: 10. The DNA of the CDR3 is TGTGCCATCAACACAGGACAGGGAGCTTTGAACACTGAAGCTTTCTTT. Its translation: CAINTGQGALNTEAFF.

This clonotype was counted a few times. A single base separates this from a much larger clone, so it may be a read error. Here the CDR3 omits its conserved ending phenylalanine or tryptophan, so a read error is the likely source. Here the CDR3 reads CASALRASLNTEAFS. CDR3 bases: TGTGCCAGCGCACTTCGGGCTAGCTTGAACACTGAAGCTTTCTCT. The rearrangement joins TRBV28 to TRBJ1-1; D is uncertain. The CDR3 has 15 residues. V was clipped by 8 bases and J by 0 bases, with 16 bases between them. Germline V gene lookup returns CDR1 MDHEN and CDR2 SYDVKM.